Shown below are 14 T cell receptor beta chains from a single sample sequenced in a study of beta chain features in type 1 diabetes. As every portion of the isolated RNA was reverse transcribed, the sequencing read expressed TCRB transcripts. The method was immunoSEQ multiplex PCR; TCRdb's version includes in-frame clones alone and lacks a portion of them. The sample carries roughly 240,000 clones, 13% to 15% recorded once. Sequencing was performed on naive CD4+ T cells from blood. Every receptor here comes from a woman aged 35 to 49 in good health.

This clone occurred a few times. The chain has TRBV29-1 and TRBJ1-2; 7 bases are a match to TRBD1. The length of the CDR3 is 12 residues. V trimming: 4 bases; J trimming: 1 base; junction bases outside the gene matches: 0. CDR1 SQVTM and CDR2 ANQGSEA come from the germline V gene. CDR3 region: CSVGQGNYGYTF. The CDR3 region has the DNA TGCAGCGTTGGACAGGGTAACTATGGCTACACCTTC.

This clone was recorded a few times. The gene calls are TRBV19 and TRBJ1-2, with D possibly TRBD1 on 5 matching bases. The CDR3 has 15 residues. V lost 7 bases and J lost 7, with 22 bases in between. CDR1 and CDR2 from the germline V gene are LNHDA and SQIVND (reference sequence). CDR3 residues: CASTSWDGGGGGYTF. The CDR3 coding sequence is TGTGCCAGTACCTCATGGGACGGGGGAGGAGGTGGCTACACCTTC.

The DNA for the CDR3 is TGTGCCAGCAAAGTAGCGGGGTTAGATACGCAGTATTTT. It specifies CASKVAGLDTQYF. The chain combines TRBV2 with TRBJ2-3; 8 positions agree with TRBD2. The CDR3 has 13 amino acids. V lost 7 bases to trimming and J lost 5 bases; unmatched junction nucleotides: 5. Germline assignment: CDR1 SNHLY and CDR2 FYNNEI.

This clone was observed a few times. The chain uses TRBV7-9 and TRBJ2-1; TRBD2 might be the D (5 bases). This CDR3 has 17 amino acids. CDR1 SEHNR and CDR2 FQNEAQ come from the germline V gene (reference sequence). V was cut by 4 bases and J by 0 bases, with 16 bases left in between. This chain's CDR3 is CASSSDGGLPSYNEQFF. The CDR3, as DNA: TGTGCCAGCAGCTCGGACGGAGGATTGCCCTCCTACAATGAGCAGTTCTTC.

This clone was seen more than once but under ten times. J is TRBJ1-3 and V is TRBV7-2; 9 bases map to TRBD1. In germline, CDR1 is SGHTA, CDR2 FQGNSA. With 5 bases clipped from V and 7 bases from J, the junction kept 9 bases outside the gene matches. The CDR3 is made up of 15 amino acids. DNA for the CDR3: TGTGCCAGCAGCCAACAGAGTGACAGGGGGAACACCATATATTTT. Amino acids: CASSQQSDRGNTIYF.

J is TRBJ1-1 and V is TRBV7-2; D is perhaps TRBD1 (6 bases). V was clipped by 5 bases and J by 1 base, with 14 bases between them. The CDR3 runs to 15 residues. Germline loops: CDR1 SGHTA, CDR2 FQGNSA. The CDR3 is CASSPRDTPNTEAFF. CDR3 DNA sequence: TGTGCCAGCAGCCCGAGGGACACCCCGAACACTGAAGCTTTCTTT.

There are a few counts of this clone. This chain links TRBV14 with TRBJ2-4; D unclear. Looked up from germline, CDR1 is SGHDN and CDR2 is FVKESK. Trimming removed 0 bases at V and 13 bases at J, with 19 bases between. This CDR3 contains 15 residues. Here the CDR3 reads CASSQDRSGKNPQYF. The CDR3 region has the DNA TGTGCCAGCAGCCAAGATAGGTCGGGTAAAAACCCACAGTACTTC.

This clone was counted between two and nine times. The J gene is TRBJ2-7, the V gene TRBV5-4, with 7 bases identical to TRBD1. CDR1 SGHNT and CDR2 YYREEE come from the germline V gene (reference sequence). CDR3 length equals 16 residues. V trimming: 4 bases; J trimming: 4 bases; junction bases outside the gene matches: 14. The CDR3 DNA reads as TGTGCCAGCAGCCCGAGGGGACAGAGCACCTTATACGAGCAGTACTTC. It codes for CASSPRGQSTLYEQYF.

A few counts support this clone. The V call is TRBV11-2, the J call TRBJ1-4; 9 bases match TRBD1. Germline lookup yields CDR1 SGHAT and CDR2 FQNNGV. V trimming: 3 bases; J trimming: 8 bases; junction bases outside the gene matches: 10. The CDR3 has 16 residues. Here the CDR3 DNA reads TGTGCCAGCAGCTTTAGGTCGGGACAGGGCAACGAAAAACTGTTTTTT. It yields the protein CASSFRSGQGNEKLFF. The full variable domain, completed using reference TRBV11-2 and TRBJ1-4, is EAGVAQSPRYKIIEKRQSVAFWCNPISGHATLYWYQQILGQGPKLLIQFQNNGVVDDSQLPKDRFSAERLKGVDSTLKIQPAKLEDSAVYLCASSFRSGQGNEKLFFGSGTQLSVL.

The rearrangement joins TRBV6-1 to TRBJ2-5; tentatively, D is TRBD1 (6 bases). Trimming left V 5 bases short and J 4 bases short, with 11 bases between. Germline V gives CDR1 MNHNS, CDR2 SASEGT. This CDR3 is 13 amino acids long. For the CDR3, the DNA is TGTGCCAGCAGTCCGACAGGATTAGAGACCCAGTACTTC. It is translated as CASSPTGLETQYF.

J is TRBJ1-3 and V is TRBV10-1, with D possibly being TRBD1 (6 bases). Germline values: CDR1 WNHNN, CDR2 SYGVQD (reference sequence). V was shortened by 8 bases and J by 3 bases, with 11 bases between the two germline ends. CDR3 length: 13 residues. The CDR3 sequence: CASSGTSGNTIYF. The DNA for the CDR3 is TGCGCCAGCTCCGGGACAAGTGGAAACACCATATATTTT.

Concerning this clone itself: Relative to the germline gene, one junction end is altered; a read error may explain this. The CDR3 spells CASSPRAQGRNEQYF. CDR3 sequence (DNA): TGTGCCAGCAGCCCCAGAGCACAGGGACGCAACGAGCAGTACTTC. The chain combines TRBV4-1 with TRBJ2-7, with D maybe TRBD1 (6 bases). Germline loops: CDR1 MGHRA, CDR2 YSYEKL. The CDR3 totals 15 residues.

The CDR3: CASRGRELFF. CDR3 bases: TGTGCCAGCCGGGGTCGGGAGCTGTTTTTT. J is TRBJ2-2 and V is TRBV6-5, with D tentatively TRBD2 (5 bases). Trimming cost V 8 bases and J 9 bases, with 7 bases left between them. The CDR3 consists of 10 residues. The V gene's germline CDR1 is MNHEY and CDR2 SVGAGI.

J is TRBJ1-6 and V is TRBV4-1, with TRBD1 identical over 10 bases. V gave up 4 bases and J gave up 0 bases; unmatched junction bases: 6. There are 18 residues in the CDR3. CDR1 and CDR2 (germline): MGHRA, YSYEKL. The CDR3 spells CASSRDRGQSSYNSPLHF. The CDR3 DNA reads TGCGCCAGCAGCCGCGACAGGGGGCAAAGCTCCTATAATTCACCCCTCCACTTT.